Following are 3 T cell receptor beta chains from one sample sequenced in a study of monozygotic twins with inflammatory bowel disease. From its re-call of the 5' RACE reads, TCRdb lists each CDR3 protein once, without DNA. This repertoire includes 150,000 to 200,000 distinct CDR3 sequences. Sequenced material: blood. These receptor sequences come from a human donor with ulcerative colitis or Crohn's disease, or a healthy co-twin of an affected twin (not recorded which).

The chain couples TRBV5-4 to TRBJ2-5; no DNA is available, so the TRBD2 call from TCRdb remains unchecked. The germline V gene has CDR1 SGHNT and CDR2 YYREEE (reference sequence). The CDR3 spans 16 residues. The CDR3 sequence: CASSSRLAGTQETQYF.

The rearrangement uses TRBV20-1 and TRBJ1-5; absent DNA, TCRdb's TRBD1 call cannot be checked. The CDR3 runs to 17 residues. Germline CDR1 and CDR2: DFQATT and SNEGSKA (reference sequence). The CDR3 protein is CSARAPTGRFRNQPQHF.

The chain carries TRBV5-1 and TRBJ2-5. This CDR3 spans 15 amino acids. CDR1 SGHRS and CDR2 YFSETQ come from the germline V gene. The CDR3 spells CASSLAADPQETQYF.